This entry features one TCR beta chain sequence. No cognate antigen has been identified for it. Base-call qualities are not available, and no considerably larger clone is one nucleotide away. Collaborating institutions collected whole blood in K2EDTA tubes following their own protocols. For TCRbeta analysis, collaborators shipped samples in one of three forms: frozen whole blood, isolated PBMCs, or DNA extracted from either of those sample types. The source of the sample is a study of blood T cell repertoires in COVID-19 (dated by TCRdb to between 2020 and 2021). Study-level background: Collaborator samples came from the United States, Italy and Spain and covered acute and convalescent phases of COVID-19. The repertoires were made available in a free public database intended to serve as a resource for research on the immune response to SARS-CoV-2. Sample metadata almost always included a de-identified subject ID, COVID-19 status, age in years and sex. Subjects who had been exposed to COVID-19, were actively infected with it, or had recovered from it provided the deeply sampled blood TCRbeta repertoires that made up the dataset. Samples were obtained from the ongoing ImmuneRACE study (first 160 participants) and from about 1,300 subjects provided by 6 global collaborators. The prospective study material was composed of cDNA or gDNA derived from T cells, B-cell-depleted T cells, or PBMCs. HLA class I and class II types, where available, came from metadata supplied by the sample provider rather than from assay-based typing.

From its cysteine to its phenylalanine, the CDR3 spans 13 amino acids. The CDR3 DNA has 39 bases and is translated from base 1. At the junction V is shortened by 7 bases and J by 2 bases, with 11 bases in between. Taken from the germline V gene, the CDR1 and CDR2 loops are SGHTA and FQGNSA. General findings and caveats noted by the study authors: How much clinical and demographic metadata was included differed by source and by participant, and the metadata was provided uncurated.

TCRbeta CDR3 regions were amplified from genomic DNA using the immunoSEQ Assay, a bias-controlled multiplex PCR. As for the original processing: The number of nucleated cells in each sample was estimated from the amplification of reference gene primers within the assay. Sequence reads were collapsed and filtered to measure the absolute abundance of every unique TCRbeta CDR3 rearrangement. For each sample, productive Simpson clonality was calculated by taking the square root of Simpson's diversity index across productive rearrangements. As stored in TCRdb, this immuneACCESS dataset retains in-frame rearrangements with V and J assigned. A fraction of the clones does not appear; measured against another copy, unresolved V genes explain less than half of the discrepancy, and the remainder lacks a known reason. That table furnishes V, J and clone size, whereas the DNA furnished D and trimming. The sample table contains over 110,000 clones; only one count was recorded for 70% to 90% of them. 28% of the sample comes from the top ten.

The sequence joins TRBV7-2 to TRBJ2-5; matching of 5 bases hints at TRBD1 as the D gene. The sequenced sample was peripheral blood. The clonotype was recovered from a human donor in a cohort sampled during active COVID-19. CDR3 region: CASMGQGQETQYF. The sequenced DNA: TGTGCCAGCATGGGGCAGGGACAAGAGACCCAGTACTTC. With all but the CDR3 taken from the reference TRBV7-2 and TRBJ2-5 genes, the full variable domain is: GAGVSQSPSNKVTEKGKDVELRCDPISGHTALYWYRQSLGQGLEFLIYFQGNSAPDKSGLPSDRFSAERTGGSVSTLTIQRTQQEDSAVYLCASMGQGQETQYFGPGTRLLVL.